A single sample gave rise to the 9 T cell receptor beta chains below, sequenced in a study of control samples from healthy donors and cancer patients. The table came from immunoSEQ multiplex PCR; TCRdb's copy has only in-frame clones and leaves some out. The data contain 120,000 or so clones, over 80% of them singletons. Sequences were obtained from PBMCs. These receptors were taken from a man older than 75 with head and neck cancer.

As concerns this clone: Since a much larger clone is just one base distant, this may be a read error. The gene calls are TRBV7-2 and TRBJ1-4, with D hard to call. The CDR3 loop spans 12 amino acids. The germline gives CDR1 SGHTA, CDR2 FQGNSA. Trimming stripped 5 bases from V and 4 bases from J, with 5 bases between. Written as DNA, the CDR3 is TGTGCCAGCAGCCAAGTTAATGAAAAACTGTTTTTT. Protein product: CASSQVNEKLFF.

This chain connects TRBV6-5 to TRBJ2-7; 9 bases match TRBD2. J was trimmed by 7 bases and V by 2 bases; bases with no gene match: 3. Germline CDR1 and CDR2: MNHEY and SVGAGI. This CDR3 contains 13 residues. The CDR3, as DNA: TGTGCCAGCAGTTACGGCGGGAGGGGTGAGCAGTACTTC. This sequence encodes CASSYGGRGEQYF.

This rearrangement joins TRBV7-9 to TRBJ1-1, with D possibly TRBD1 on 6 matching bases. CDR3 size: 14 residues. Trimming took off 4 bases at V and 2 bases at J, with 11 bases between the two ends. Per germline, CDR1 SEHNR and CDR2 FQNEAQ (reference sequence). The CDR3, as DNA: TGTGCCAGCAGCTGGGCAGGGGTAAACACTGAAGCTTTCTTT. Protein product: CASSWAGVNTEAFF.

The chain is built from TRBV29-1 and TRBJ2-7, with 11 bases matching TRBD1. The germline gives CDR1 SQVTM, CDR2 ANQGSEA. This CDR3 region has 17 residues. The V gene end was trimmed by 3 bases and the J gene end by 2 bases; junction bases not matched to a gene: 12. The CDR3 loop is CSVDEVGGQGETYEQYF. In DNA form, the CDR3 reads TGCAGCGTTGACGAGGTAGGGGGACAGGGGGAAACCTACGAGCAGTACTTC.

The V gene is TRBV3-1 (or the pseudogene TRBV3-2), the J gene TRBJ1-1, with D unclear. V was clipped by 4 bases and J by 3 bases, with 12 bases between them. The CDR3 runs 14 residues. Germline V gene data show CDR1 as LGHDT and CDR2 as YNNKEL (reference sequence). The CDR3 DNA reads as TGTGCCAGCAGCCCGCCAGGCGGGCACACTGAAGCTTTCTTT. This codes for CASSPPGGHTEAFF.

This clone was detected once. This chain joins TRBV12-3 or TRBV12-4 and TRBJ2-7; the match to TRBD1 covers 7 bases. Trimming cost V 3 bases and J 3 bases; bases outside gene matches: 2. The CDR3 contains 13 residues. The CDR3 sequence: CASSFDRDYEQYF. Written as DNA, the CDR3 is TGTGCCAGCAGTTTTGACAGGGACTACGAGCAGTACTTC.

The chain recombines TRBV3-1 (or the pseudogene TRBV3-2) with TRBJ2-1; tentative D call: TRBD2 (5 bases). Germline assignment: CDR1 LGHDT and CDR2 YNNKEL (reference sequence). V dropped 0 bases and J dropped 14 bases, with 20 bases sitting between them. This CDR3 has 15 residues. The CDR3 bases are TGTGCCAGCAGCCAAGAGCCGGGGTCTGTGGGTCAAGAGTTCTTC. Translation: CASSQEPGSVGQEFF.

V and J are TRBV5-1 and TRBJ2-2; maybe TRBD1 (6 bases). Germline values: CDR1 SGHRS, CDR2 YFSETQ. Trimming pared 0 bases from V and 1 base from J, leaving 13 bases between. The CDR3 length is 17 residues. The CDR3 reads CASSLVPARGNTGELFF. The CDR3, as DNA: TGCGCCAGCAGCTTGGTCCCGGCCAGGGGGAACACCGGGGAGCTGTTTTTT.

The chain recombines TRBV12-3 or TRBV12-4 with TRBJ1-4; possible D gene TRBD1, 6 bases. CDR3 length equals 13 residues. V lost 6 bases to trimming and J lost 4 bases, with 9 bases between them. CDR3 residues: CASRADSNEKLFF. The CDR3 DNA sequence: TGTGCCAGCAGGGCGGACAGTAATGAAAAACTGTTTTTT.